This T cell receptor beta chain appears in the sequencing data of a study of OX40 agonist ivuxolimab in advanced cancers. This clone was counted many times. Measured with immunoSEQ multiplex PCR; TCRdb has only the in-frame clones, and not every one. The sample lists tens of thousands of clones; over 80% were seen once. The germline V gene encodes CDR1 SGDLS and CDR2 YYNGEE. V was trimmed by 7 bases and J by 3 bases, leaving 16 bases between them. The CDR3 totals 14 residues. This specimen consisted of CD4+ or CD8+ T cells sorted from blood, obtained in a trial of the OX40 agonist ivuxolimab. The source of this sequence is an adult with an advanced solid tumor such as melanoma, head and neck, liver or kidney cancer. This chain joins TRBV9 and TRBJ1-1; possibly TRBD1 for D (6 bases). CDR3 in amino acids: CASAYLQGDTEAFF. CDR3 sequence (DNA): TGTGCCAGCGCCTACCTACAGGGTGACACTGAAGCTTTCTTT.